Described below is a single T cell receptor (beta chain) sequence and its context. Its specificity is unknown. Semi-nested PCR with Nested Universal Primer A followed constant-region reverse priming of full-length variable regions. TCRdb fed the 5' RACE reads into MiXCR, producing one record per CDR3 protein. This table has roughly 57,000 distinct CDR3 sequences, about a fifth appearing once. The CDR3 has 16 residues. Germline V lookup: CDR1 SGHTA, CDR2 FQGNSA. With V trimmed by 7 bases and J by 2 bases, 11 bases remained unmatched. Whole-study results and caveats: Tumor-infiltrating Treg TCR alpha and beta sequences overlapped most with tumor naive CD4+ T cells, then blood naive.

Treg sorting used a CD4+CD25+CD127-/low gate. This clonotype was obtained from a female donor with breast cancer. This chain connects TRBV7-2 to TRBJ2-1; 7 bases match TRBD2. The sequenced material came from tumor-infiltrating Tregs sorted from the breast tumor. The CDR3 DNA reads as TGTGCCAGCACATCGCGGGGCGGGAGCACCTACAATGAGCAGTTCTTC. It is translated as CASTSRGGSTYNEQFF.